The rows below give T cell receptor beta chains drawn from one sample of a study of CD8+ T cells in alopecia areata. The data were produced by immunoSEQ multiplex PCR, yet TCRdb's version contains in-frame clones alone and is incomplete. The data hold fewer than 200,000 clones, with roughly 60% observed a single time. Source: CD4+ T cells sorted from blood, taken at week 24, from a patient treated with tofacitinib. The origin of the receptors is a human donor with alopecia areata. Each CDR3 is given with its conserved first and last residue. The order of the fields is CDR3 DNA, CDR3 protein, V gene, CDR3 length, D gene, clone size, J gene. D genes are given only for firm matches. Some rows have no size entry. The others give once, few or many, or a class for an expanded clone.

TGCAGCGTAGCACAGGGAGGGAGGTCACCCCTCCACTTT CSVAQGGRSPLHF TRBV29-1 13 - - TRBJ1-6
TGCAGCGTTGGACAGGGGGGCTATGGCTACACCTTC CSVGQGGYGYTF TRBV29-1 12 TRBD1 few TRBJ1-2
TGCGCCAGCAGCTCGGGGGGGCCTGAAGCTTTCTTT CASSSGGPEAFF TRBV5-1 12 - - TRBJ1-1
TGTGCCTGGAAGAGGGCTAGCGGATCCACAGATACGCAGTATTTT CAWKRASGSTDTQYF TRBV30 15 TRBD2 - TRBJ2-3
TGCAGCGCATCCCCAGGGACAGGGGGATTGGGGGAGCTGTTTTTT CSASPGTGGLGELFF TRBV29-1 15 TRBD1 - TRBJ2-2
TGCGCCAGCAGTGAAGGGACGCACTATGGCTACACCTTC CASSEGTHYGYTF TRBV10-1 13 - - TRBJ1-2
TGTGCCAGCAGCTCTGGACAGGGGCCCTCCTACGAGCAGTACTTC CASSSGQGPSYEQYF TRBV7-9 15 TRBD1 - TRBJ2-7
TGTGCCAGCAGTTACCGGTATGGAAACACCATATATTTT CASSYRYGNTIYF TRBV27 13 - - TRBJ1-3
TGTGCCAGCAAAGGTCCAGGTCGTAGGGTACCTAAAACTGAAGCTTTCTTT CASKGPGRRVPKTEAFF TRBV25-1 17 - - TRBJ1-1
TGTGCCATCGGGCGGGGACAGAAGTCCTACGAGCAGTACTTC CAIGRGQKSYEQYF TRBV10-3 14 - - TRBJ2-7
TGTGCCAGCAGTTTCAGTCAGGGGGCGAGAACTGAAGCTTTCTTT CASSFSQGARTEAFF TRBV28 15 TRBD1 few TRBJ1-1
TGTGCCTGGAGTCCTCAACCAGGGCCGATGGAGCCCCAGCATTTT CAWSPQPGPMEPQHF TRBV30 15 - - TRBJ1-5
TGTGCCAGCTCACCCCCGGAGGGAGGGGCTAACTATGGCTACACCTTC CASSPPEGGANYGYTF TRBV18 16 - - TRBJ1-2
TGTGCCAGCAGCCTAGAGGCCGACTCGCGGGGGGGCCGTCGATATGAGCAGTTCTTC CASSLEADSRGGRRYEQFF TRBV7-3 19 TRBD2 few TRBJ2-1
TGCAGCGTTTTGGAAAGCTCCTACGAGCAGTACTTC CSVLESSYEQYF TRBV29-1 12 - few TRBJ2-7
TGTGCCAGCTCCCCTGAGTACGAGCAGTACTTC CASSPEYEQYF TRBV18 11 - few TRBJ2-7
TGTGCCTGGAGTGTACAGGCGAACACTGAAGCTTTCTTT CAWSVQANTEAFF TRBV30 13 - - TRBJ1-1
TGTGCCAGCACCCCATACAAGGGAAACTATGGCTACACCTTC CASTPYKGNYGYTF TRBV6-5 14 - few TRBJ1-2